This T cell receptor (beta chain) was profiled in a study of regulatory T cells in long-lasting Graves disease. This clonotype was recorded many times. The antigen remains unidentified. HTBI primers from iRepertoire and Arm-PCR of CDR3 regions yielded the TCR beta libraries. Per the study methods: Identified across the samples were over 50 TRBV segments and roughly 14 TRBJ segments. MiXCR was run by TCRdb on the multiplex PCR reads, yielding one entry per CDR3 protein. Clone size and V and J calls follow TCRdb, not the original study. The sample yields about 560,000 distinct CDR3 sequences, roughly a sixth seen once. Study-level findings and limits: More public clonotypes were shared by persistent patients (about 3,000) than by new patients (about 1,000).

This CDR3 region has 18 residues. V lost 0 bases and J lost 3; bases outside the gene matches: 14. CDR1 is GTSNPN, CDR2 SVGIG, per germline (reference sequence). Time point of the sample: newly diagnosed GD, antithyroid drugs for less than 3 months. Preparation of the TCR library used RNA extracted from PBMCs. These data were likewise used in another study, on T cells in Graves' hyperthyroidism and ophthalmopathy. That source adds: Diagnoses were established using clinical symptoms, serum thyroxine and TRAb, thyroid ultrasound and orbital computed tomography.

This TCR derives from a man between 18 and 29 years old with Graves disease. The sequences come from peripheral blood mononuclear cells (PBMCs), collected at new diagnosis, from a patient treated with antithyroid drugs. The chain employs TRBV30 and TRBJ1-1; 9 bases agree with TRBD1. The CDR3 nucleotides are TGTGCCTGGAGTGTATTCGGGACAGGGTTTCAACAGGACACTGAAGCTTTCTTT. Translation: CAWSVFGTGFQQDTEAFF.